This is a list of T cell receptor beta chains from one sample in a study of siplizumab effects on memory and regulatory T cells. Repertoires were generated with immunoSEQ multiplex PCR, while TCRdb's copy carries only in-frame clones and drops some. Of 95,000 to 130,000 clones in the sample, around 94% were seen once. Sequencing was carried out using non-Treg CD4+ T cells sorted from blood. All receptors derive from a human donor in good health. CDR3s include the opening cysteine and the closing phenylalanine or tryptophan. The D gene is left open where the match is weak.

CDR3nt	CDR3aa	d_gene	v_gene	j_gene
TGCGCCAGCAGCCCCGGACAGCTTTCCGCTGATTCACCCCTCCACTTT	CASSPGQLSADSPLHF	NA	TRBV5-1	TRBJ1-6
TGTGCCAGCAGCTTCGGTAAGCGGCCCACAGATACGCAGTATTTT	CASSFGKRPTDTQYF	NA	TRBV7-9	TRBJ2-3
TGTGCCAGCAGCGTAGATGCGGGGCATTACAATGAGCAGTTCTTC	CASSVDAGHYNEQFF	NA	TRBV9	TRBJ2-1
TGTGCCAGCAGCAAAGCGGGGGCCTACGAGCAGTACTTC	CASSKAGAYEQYF	TRBD2	TRBV7-9	TRBJ2-7
TGTGCCATCAGCCAGGGGAGGACTAGCGGGGGATACCAAGAGACCCAGTACTTC	CAISQGRTSGGYQETQYF	TRBD2	TRBV10-3	TRBJ2-5
TGTGCCAGCCGCCAGGAAGATACGCAGTATTTT	CASRQEDTQYF	NA	TRBV7-2	TRBJ2-3
TGTGCCAGCAGCCCTGGGGCAGGGAGCAATCAGCCCCAGCATTTT	CASSPGAGSNQPQHF	NA	TRBV7-9	TRBJ1-5
TGTGCCATCAGTGAGTACCGGGACAGGAGTGAAGCTTTCTTT	CAISEYRDRSEAFF	TRBD1	TRBV10-3	TRBJ1-1
TGTGCCAGCTCACCACCCCTGTACACTGAAGCTTTCTTT	CASSPPLYTEAFF	NA	TRBV18	TRBJ1-1
TGTGCCAGCAATGACTACGCATATGAGCAGTTCTTC	CASNDYAYEQFF	NA	TRBV6-5	TRBJ2-1
TGTGCCAGCAGTGGAGCAGCCCAAGAGACCCAGTACTTC	CASSGAAQETQYF	NA	TRBV5-4	TRBJ2-5
TGTGCCAGCAGCCAAGGTCTGGAGCGGGGGGGATCCTACGAGCAGTACTTC	CASSQGLERGGSYEQYF	TRBD2	TRBV14	TRBJ2-7
TGTGCCAGCACCGTACTCGTACAGGGGGTGTCCGAGCAGTACTTC	CASTVLVQGVSEQYF	TRBD1	TRBV6-6	TRBJ2-7
TGTGCCAGCAGCTCTTTCTCCCGGGGTCTCTATGGCTACACCTTC	CASSSFSRGLYGYTF	NA	TRBV5-6	TRBJ1-2
TGTGCCAGCAATCCCCGGGGGAGAGACTATGGCTACACCTTC	CASNPRGRDYGYTF	NA	TRBV25-1	TRBJ1-2
TGTGCCAGCAGTTTAGTTCCGGACACTGAAGCTTTCTTT	CASSLVPDTEAFF	NA	TRBV28	TRBJ1-1
TGTGCCAGCAGCGGGGTTACAGGGGATCAGCCCCAGCATTTT	CASSGVTGDQPQHF	TRBD1	TRBV5-5	TRBJ1-5